The clone carrying this TCR beta chain was detected once. What it binds is not known. This record belongs to a study of cytomegalovirus exposure and HLA in healthy donors. Overall study: In a later analysis, it was reported that the 110 or so validation repertoires had been produced on the same platform as the 666 repertoires belonging to the first cohort.

Assay: immunoSEQ multiplex PCR; the TCRdb copy retains only in-frame clones and omits some. The sample records over 200,000 clones, roughly 91% being singletons. Germline V gene lookup returns CDR1 MNHNY and CDR2 SVGAGI (reference sequence). J gave up 5 bases and V 2 bases, and 5 bases lay outside the gene matches. The CDR3 sequence is 16 residues long. Study-wide results and caveats: Both high specificity and high sensitivity reportedly marked the classifier's diagnosis of cytomegalovirus status. First-cohort TCR clusters tended to co-occur in the 120 or so validation repertoires, a later analysis found.

The donors were members of the approximately 130-subject validation cohort (separate from the roughly 700-subject first cohort). The sequence derives from a woman under 30 in good health and CMV-seropositive. The sequencing input was PBMCs. The V and J genes are TRBV6-6 and TRBJ2-2, with TRBD2 matching over 10 bases. CDR3 DNA sequence: TGTGCCAGCAGTTACGGTGGTAGCGGGAGGACCGGGGAGCTGTTTTTT. The encoded protein is CASSYGGSGRTGELFF.